Each of the 16 T cell receptor beta chains below was sequenced from the same sample in a study of cytomegalovirus exposure and HLA in healthy donors. PCR was performed using 60 Vbeta and 13 Jbeta primers. Sequencing used immunoSEQ multiplex PCR; TCRdb keeps in-frame clones, though not all of them. The table has 120,000 or so clones, over 75% seen once. The sample comprised PBMCs. All receptors derive from a young man in good health and CMV-seronegative.

J is TRBJ2-3 and V is TRBV7-2, with 10 bases matching TRBD2. The CDR3 spans 14 residues. The germline CDR1 and CDR2 sequences are SGHTA and FQGNSA. V shed 8 bases, J shed 6 bases, and the junction held 8 bases outside the gene matches. The DNA for the CDR3 is TGTGCCAGCCAAGCGGGGGGGCCGTTTGATACGCAGTATTTT. Translation gives CASQAGGPFDTQYF.

The rearrangement uses TRBV27 and TRBJ1-3; 7 bases agree with TRBD1. J was trimmed by 0 bases and V by 5 bases; bases with no gene match: 7. Per the germline V gene, CDR1 is MNHEY and CDR2 is SMNVEV (reference sequence). This CDR3 spans 16 amino acids. In DNA, the CDR3 is TGTGCCAGCAGTATTACAGGGGTGGGCTCTGGAAACACCATATATTTT. The encoded protein is CASSITGVGSGNTIYF.

Regarding this clone: Germline and junction disagree at one end, which may indicate a read error. The chain's CDR3 is CVSSPGPGNQPQHF. CDR3 nucleotides: TGTGTCAGCAGTCCAGGGCCGGGCAATCAGCCCCAGCATTTT. The V call is TRBV28, the J call TRBJ1-5; a weak D match, TRBD1 (5 bases). Germline V gives CDR1 MDHEN, CDR2 SYDVKM. CDR3 length: 14 amino acids.

The chain uses TRBV28 and TRBJ2-5; maybe TRBD1 (6 bases). The CDR3 runs to 14 residues. Trimming removed 4 bases from V and 7 bases from J, with 16 bases in between. In germline, CDR1 is MDHEN, CDR2 SYDVKM. CDR3 residues: CASSYTGTGGTQYF. The DNA of the CDR3 is TGTGCCAGCAGTTATACAGGGACGGGCGGGACCCAGTACTTC.

This sequence joins TRBV5-1 and TRBJ2-2; the D gene is possibly TRBD1 (6 bases). Trimming removed 1 base from V and 5 bases from J, with 15 bases in between. This CDR3 spans 16 amino acids. Germline values: CDR1 SGHRS, CDR2 YFSETQ. CDR3 loop: CASSLRNPGATGELFF. The DNA of the CDR3 is TGCGCCAGCAGCTTGAGGAATCCAGGGGCAACCGGGGAGCTGTTTTTT. Using reference TRBV5-1 and TRBJ2-2 for the parts outside the CDR3, the full variable domain is KAGVTQTPRYLIKTRGQQVTLSCSPISGHRSVSWYQQTPGQGLQFLFEYFSETQRNKGNFPGRFSGRQFSNSRSEMNVSTLELGDSALYLCASSLRNPGATGELFFGEGSRLTVL.

V gene TRBV7-2 combines with J gene TRBJ1-1, with D perhaps matching TRBD1 (5 bases). Germline CDR1 and CDR2: SGHTA and FQGNSA. V lost 0 bases, J lost 5 bases, and 7 bases lay in between. The CDR3 covers 13 residues. The CDR3 DNA sequence: TGTGCCAGCAGCTTAGCGCGACAGACTGAAGCTTTCTTT. Its translation: CASSLARQTEAFF.

V usage is TRBV30 and J usage is TRBJ2-4; the match to TRBD1 covers 11 bases. The CDR3 runs 13 residues. Germline V gives CDR1 GTSNPN, CDR2 SVGIG (reference sequence). The junction had 3 bases not matched to a gene; V was cut back by 0 bases and J by 11 bases. The CDR3 DNA sequence: TGTGCCTGGAGTGTCGGACAGGGGGCCCTTCAGTACTTC. Its protein is CAWSVGQGALQYF.

This clone was seen more than once but under ten times. The rearrangement joins TRBV7-2 to TRBJ1-2, with 10 bases identical to TRBD1. The germline CDR1 and CDR2 sequences are SGHTA and FQGNSA. Unmatched junction bases numbered 5, after V lost 4 bases and J lost 3 bases. The CDR3 runs to 15 residues. In nucleotides, the CDR3 is TGTGCCAGCAGCTCCCGGACAGGGGGATACTATGGCTACACCTTC. Its translation: CASSSRTGGYYGYTF.

A note on this clone: In the same sample, other DNA sequences code for this CDR3. This chain uses TRBV5-1 with TRBJ2-5; 12 bases line up with TRBD2. CDR3 size: 15 residues. V was pared by 4 bases and J by 2 bases, with 3 bases of the junction left unmatched. The V gene's germline CDR1 is SGHRS and CDR2 YFSETQ. CDR3 sequence reads: CASSRGTSGQETQYF. DNA for the CDR3: TGCGCCAGCAGCCGCGGGACTAGCGGGCAAGAGACCCAGTACTTC.

This clone was found a few times. The chain couples TRBV7-9 to TRBJ2-1; the match to TRBD2 covers 12 bases. Trimming took 5 bases from V and 14 from J; bases not matched to a gene: 16. The CDR3 is 16 residues long. Germline-derived CDR1 and CDR2 are SEHNR and FQNEAQ (reference sequence). The CDR3 here is CASSPPRGLAGGRKFF. CDR3 bases: TGTGCCAGCAGCCCCCCGCGGGGGCTAGCGGGGGGGCGGAAGTTCTTC. Looking up the rest from reference TRBV7-9 and TRBJ2-1 gives the full variable domain: DTGVSQNPRHKITKRGQNVTFRCDPISEHNRLYWYRQTLGQGPEFLTYFQNEAQLEKSRLLSDRFSAERPKGSFSTLEIQRTEQGDSAMYLCASSPPRGLAGGRKFFGPGTRLTVL.

This chain uses TRBV6-1 with TRBJ1-5; 9 bases agree with TRBD1. Germline CDR1 and CDR2: MNHNS and SASEGT. V trimming: 2 bases; J trimming: 3 bases; junction bases outside the gene matches: 5. The CDR3 spans 16 residues. This chain's CDR3 is CASSEKWTGDNQPQHF. CDR3 in DNA: TGTGCCAGCAGTGAAAAATGGACAGGGGACAATCAGCCCCAGCATTTT.

The table lists this clone with a few counts. V usage is TRBV2 and J usage is TRBJ1-2; 10 bases align to TRBD1. The V segment lost 6 bases and the J segment 5 bases; nucleotides outside the gene matches: 6. CDR1 SNHLY and CDR2 FYNNEI come from the germline V gene. The CDR3 extends over 14 amino acids. The CDR3 DNA sequence: TGTGCCAGCAGCCCCGACAGGGGGCTTTATGGCTACACCTTC. Its translation is CASSPDRGLYGYTF.

V and J are TRBV28 and TRBJ1-2; 10 nucleotides align to TRBD1. The CDR3 consists of 15 residues. The junction had 5 bases not matched to a gene; V was cut back by 5 bases and J by 2 bases. Germline CDR1 reads MDHEN; CDR2 reads SYDVKM. The chain's CDR3 is CASSSPGQGNYGYTF. CDR3 sequence (DNA): TGTGCCAGCAGTAGCCCGGGACAGGGGAACTATGGCTACACCTTC.

The CDR3 sequence: CASSYLSKLHTGELFF. In nucleotides, the CDR3 is TGTGCCAGCAGTTACCTGAGTAAGTTACACACCGGGGAGCTGTTTTTT. This chain joins TRBV6-5 and TRBJ2-2, with no clear D. This CDR3 is built from 16 residues. The V end was cut by 2 bases, the J end by 3 bases, with 13 bases between. Per germline, CDR1 MNHEY and CDR2 SVGAGI.

This sequence joins TRBV11-2 and TRBJ1-6; D is uncertain. Germline loops: CDR1 SGHAT, CDR2 FQNNGV. The CDR3 spans 13 residues. V was trimmed by 5 bases and J by 7 bases, leaving 9 bases between them. CDR3 in amino acids: CASSVYLNSPLHF. CDR3 bases: TGTGCCAGCAGCGTTTATCTCAATTCACCCCTCCACTTT.

V usage is TRBV5-1 and J usage is TRBJ2-5; 9 bases map to TRBD1. This CDR3 contains 15 residues. The ends lost 1 base at V and 4 bases at J; junction bases unmatched: 5. CDR1 and CDR2 (germline): SGHRS, YFSETQ. The DNA of the CDR3 is TGCGCCAGCAGCTTGTGGGGACAGGGTGCAGAGACCCAGTACTTC. Translating gives CASSLWGQGAETQYF.